The 10 T cell receptor beta chains below were found in one sample sequenced in a study of cytomegalovirus exposure and HLA in healthy donors. Use of 60 Vbeta and 13 Jbeta primers characterized the PCR. Only in-frame clones appear in the TCRdb table, and some are missing; sequencing was by immunoSEQ multiplex PCR. The top ten clones hold approximately 1% of a sample with about 140,000 clones, 79% of them seen once. Sequencing used PBMCs. These receptors were taken from a man aged 18 to 30 in good health and CMV-seronegative.

Only one count was recorded for this clone. The rearrangement joins TRBV7-3 to TRBJ2-3, with D tentatively TRBD2 (5 bases). V lost 2 bases and J 4 bases, leaving 16 bases between the germline ends. CDR3 length equals 16 residues. The germline V gene has CDR1 SGHTA and CDR2 FQGTGA. Written as DNA, the CDR3 is TGTGCCAGCAGCTTATCCACGGGGTCGCTCGCAGATACGCAGTATTTT. Its translation: CASSLSTGSLADTQYF.

The V call is TRBV15, the J call TRBJ2-1, with a weak D call TRBD1 (5 bases). Trimming took 0 bases from V and 10 from J, leaving 16 bases between them. The CDR3 is made up of 15 amino acids. Germline assignment: CDR1 LNHNV and CDR2 YYDKDF (reference sequence). CDR3 region: CATSRDKGNYREQFF. CDR3 DNA: TGTGCCACCAGCAGAGATAAGGGGAATTATAGAGAGCAGTTCTTC. Drawing the rest from reference TRBV15 and TRBJ2-1, the complete variable domain is DAMVIQNPRYQVTQFGKPVTLSCSQTLNHNVMYWYQQKSSQAPKLLFHYYDKDFNNEADTPDNFQSRRPNTSFCFLDIRSPGLGDTAMYLCATSRDKGNYREQFFGPGTRLTVL.

This chain joins TRBV14 and TRBJ1-4; D may be TRBD1 (5 bases). Trimming shortened V by 3 bases and J by 12 bases, and 14 bases separated the two germline ends. Germline CDR1 and CDR2: SGHDN and FVKESK. This CDR3 spans 13 amino acids. The CDR3 spells CASSHLWGGELFF. CDR3 DNA sequence: TGTGCCAGCAGCCACCTTTGGGGGGGTGAACTGTTTTTT. The whole variable domain, remainder taken from reference TRBV14 and TRBJ1-4, is EAGVTQFPSHSVIEKGQTVTLRCDPISGHDNLYWYRRVMGKEIKFLLHFVKESKQDESGMPNNRFLAERTGGTYSTLKVQPAELEDSGVYFCASSHLWGGELFFGSGTQLSVL.

The gene calls are TRBV7-9 and TRBJ2-1; D uncertain. The V gene's germline CDR1 is SEHNR and CDR2 FQNEAQ (reference sequence). The CDR3 is made up of 12 amino acids. V was cut by 2 bases and J by 5 bases, with 4 bases left in between. This CDR3 is CASSLQDNEQFF. The CDR3 coding sequence is TGTGCCAGCAGCTTACAGGACAATGAGCAGTTCTTC.

The chain joins TRBV28 to TRBJ2-3; 7 bases line up with TRBD1. Germline loops: CDR1 MDHEN, CDR2 SYDVKM. The CDR3 loop spans 14 amino acids. V shed 5 bases, J shed 5 bases, and the junction held 7 bases outside the gene matches. CDR3 in amino acids: CASSLRQGVDTQYF. The CDR3, as DNA: TGTGCCAGCAGTCTCCGACAGGGTGTAGATACGCAGTATTTT.

This chain uses TRBV4-3 with TRBJ2-7; TRBD1 agrees at 8 bases. V lost 2 bases to trimming and J lost 5 bases; unmatched junction nucleotides: 8. The CDR3 covers 15 residues. Germline CDR1 reads LGHNA; CDR2 reads YSLEER. The CDR3 region has the DNA TGCGCCAGCAGCCAATCCCGGACAGGGCTGGACGAGCAGTACTTC. It encodes CASSQSRTGLDEQYF.

The chain combines TRBV5-4 with TRBJ2-5; TRBD1 is a possible D gene (5 bases). V shed 4 bases and J shed 5 bases, with 21 bases lying between them. This CDR3 contains 16 residues. The germline V gene encodes CDR1 SGHNT and CDR2 YYREEE (reference sequence). CDR3 amino acids: CASSPPKGAGYETQYF. The CDR3 coding sequence is TGTGCCAGCAGCCCCCCGAAAGGGGCTGGGTATGAGACCCAGTACTTC. The whole variable domain, filled in from reference TRBV5-4 and TRBJ2-5, reads ETGVTQSPTHLIKTRGQQVTLRCSSQSGHNTVSWYQQALGQGPQFIFQYYREEENGRGNFPPRFSGLQFPNYSSELNVNALELDDSALYLCASSPPKGAGYETQYFGPGTRLLVL.

V usage is TRBV4-3 and J usage is TRBJ2-1; 8 nucleotides match TRBD2. In germline, CDR1 is LGHNA, CDR2 YSLEER. The CDR3 contains 15 residues. Trimming at V came to 5 bases and at J to 3 bases, leaving 6 bases not matched to a gene. As DNA, the CDR3 is TGCGCCAGCAGCTCATTGAGCGGGGGCTACAATGAGCAGTTCTTC. Translated, it gives CASSSLSGGYNEQFF.

As concerns this clone: One junction end disagrees with the germline gene, perhaps due to a read error. The gene calls are TRBV7-9 and TRBJ2-5; 8 bases are shared with TRBD2. Germline lookup yields CDR1 SEHNR and CDR2 FQNEAQ (reference sequence). The CDR3 extends over 15 amino acids. CDR3 sequence (DNA): TGTTCCAGCAGCTTAAGGAGATCTAGCGGGGAGACCCAGTACTTC. It translates to CSSSLRRSSGETQYF.

This chain joins TRBV10-3 and TRBJ2-7; TRBD1 agrees at 8 bases. Germline V gene data show CDR1 as ENHRY and CDR2 as SYGVKD. The CDR3 contains 15 residues. J gave up 0 bases and V 3 bases, and 4 bases lay outside the gene matches. DNA for the CDR3: TGTGCCATCAGTGAAACGGACAGGGACTCCTACGAGCAGTACTTC. Its translation is CAISETDRDSYEQYF.